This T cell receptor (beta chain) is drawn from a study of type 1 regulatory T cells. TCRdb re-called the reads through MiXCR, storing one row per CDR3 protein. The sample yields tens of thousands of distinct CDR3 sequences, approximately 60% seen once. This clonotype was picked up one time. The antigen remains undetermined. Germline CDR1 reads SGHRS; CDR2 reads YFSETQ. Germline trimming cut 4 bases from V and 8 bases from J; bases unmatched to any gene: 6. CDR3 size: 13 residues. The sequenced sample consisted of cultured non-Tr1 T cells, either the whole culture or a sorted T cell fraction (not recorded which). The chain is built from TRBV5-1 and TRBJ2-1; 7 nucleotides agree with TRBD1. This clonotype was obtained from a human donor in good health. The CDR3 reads CASSQDRVHEQFF. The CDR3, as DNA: TGCGCCAGCAGCCAAGACAGGGTCCATGAGCAGTTCTTC. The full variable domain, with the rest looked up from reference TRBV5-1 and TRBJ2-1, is KAGVTQTPRYLIKTRGQQVTLSCSPISGHRSVSWYQQTPGQGLQFLFEYFSETQRNKGNFPGRFSGRQFSNSRSEMNVSTLELGDSALYLCASSQDRVHEQFFGPGTRLTVL.